These 19 T cell receptor beta chains came from one sample sequenced in a study of cytomegalovirus exposure and HLA in healthy donors. The protocol was immunoSEQ multiplex PCR, while the TCRdb copy is restricted to in-frame clones and leaves out a portion. Among about 49,000 clones listed, 92% were seen once. Material: PBMCs. Receptors originate from a man between 18 and 29 years old in good health and CMV-seronegative.

V gene TRBV18 combines with J gene TRBJ2-3; D not certain. The V gene lost 0 bases and the J gene lost 5 bases, with 9 bases spanning the gap. The CDR3 consists of 14 residues. Germline lookup yields CDR1 KGHSH and CDR2 LQKENI. The CDR3 DNA follows: TGTGCCAGCTCACCACCAGTGTCGAGAGATACGCAGTATTTT. Translating gives CASSPPVSRDTQYF. Using reference TRBV18 and TRBJ2-3 for the parts outside the CDR3, the full variable domain is NAGVMQNPRHLVRRRGQEARLRCSPMKGHSHVYWYRQLPEEGLKFMVYLQKENIIDESGMPKERFSAEFPKEGPSILRIQQVVRGDSAAYFCASSPPVSRDTQYFGPGTRLTVL.

This chain connects TRBV6-5 to TRBJ2-5; TRBD2 agrees at 7 bases. J gave up 5 bases and V 2 bases, and 5 bases lay outside the gene matches. Germline CDR1 MNHEY, CDR2 SVGAGI. The CDR3 covers 14 residues. In DNA, the CDR3 is TGTGCCAGCAGTTACAGGGCGGGAGCTGAGACCCAGTACTTC. Translation: CASSYRAGAETQYF.

This clone was found once. This chain connects TRBV30 to TRBJ2-1; a weak D match, TRBD2 (6 bases). Trimming pared 1 base from V and 3 bases from J, leaving 13 bases between. This CDR3 is built from 15 residues. Germline V gives CDR1 GTSNPN, CDR2 SVGIG (reference sequence). CDR3 amino acids: CAWSAYGGYYNEQFF. The CDR3, as DNA: TGTGCCTGGAGTGCCTACGGGGGTTACTACAATGAGCAGTTCTTC.

CDR3 loop: CASSSPVPPSGELFF. Here the CDR3 DNA reads TGTGCCAGCAGCTCCCCTGTTCCCCCCAGCGGGGAGCTGTTTTTT. The chain carries TRBV11-2 and TRBJ2-2, with D hard to call. The CDR3 is 15 amino acids. From germline, CDR1 is SGHAT and CDR2 FQNNGV. The ends were cut back, 4 bases at V and 7 bases at J, with 16 bases in the middle. Full variable domain (rest looked up from reference TRBV11-2 and TRBJ2-2): EAGVAQSPRYKIIEKRQSVAFWCNPISGHATLYWYQQILGQGPKLLIQFQNNGVVDDSQLPKDRFSAERLKGVDSTLKIQPAKLEDSAVYLCASSSPVPPSGELFFGEGSRLTVL.

The chain links TRBV9 to TRBJ2-1; TRBD2 agrees at 12 bases. The CDR3 runs 16 residues. The ends lost 3 bases at V and 7 bases at J; junction bases unmatched: 8. Germline lookup yields CDR1 SGDLS and CDR2 YYNGEE. CDR3 protein: CASSASLAGGQNEQFF. In nucleotides, the CDR3 is TGTGCCAGCAGCGCCAGTCTAGCGGGAGGGCAAAATGAGCAGTTCTTC.

This clone was detected only once. V usage is TRBV5-8 and J usage is TRBJ2-7; 12 nucleotides align to TRBD2. V was clipped by 4 bases and J by 2 bases; unmatched bases: 4. The germline V gene encodes CDR1 SGHTS and CDR2 YDEGEE. The CDR3 sequence is 15 residues long. The CDR3 reads CASSPRLAGAYEQYF. DNA for the CDR3: TGTGCCAGCAGCCCCCGACTAGCGGGAGCCTACGAGCAGTACTTC.

This chain uses TRBV6-5 with TRBJ1-5, with a tentative D call TRBD1 (5 bases). The CDR3 totals 13 residues. Germline V CDR1 and CDR2: MNHEY, SVGAGI. The V end was cut by 2 bases, the J end by 6 bases, with 8 bases between. CDR3 DNA: TGTGCCAGCAGTTACCCCGACAGTCAGCCCCAGCATTTT. This sequence encodes CASSYPDSQPQHF.

This rearrangement joins TRBV6-7 to TRBJ1-1; 9 positions match TRBD1. TRBV6-7 is designated an ORF whose function remains uncertain. Germline trimming cut 4 bases from V and 6 bases from J; bases unmatched to any gene: 18. The CDR3 totals 18 residues. The CDR3 nucleotides read TGTGCCAGCAGTTCACCCTTGACTCCAGGACAGGGGTACTCTGAAGCTTTCTTT. This encodes CASSSPLTPGQGYSEAFF.

The chain recombines TRBV15 with TRBJ2-7; D may be TRBD2 (5 bases). Between the trimmed V and J ends, which lost 0 bases and 3 bases, there was a span of 12 bases. CDR1 and CDR2 from the germline V gene are LNHNV and YYDKDF (reference sequence). CDR3 size: 15 residues. CDR3 residues: CATSRDSSGSYEQYF. CDR3 nucleotides: TGTGCCACCAGCAGAGATTCCAGCGGAAGCTACGAGCAGTACTTC.

The rearrangement joins TRBV2 to TRBJ1-4; 8 bases match TRBD1. The V and J ends lost 6 bases and 2 bases, in that order; junction bases with no gene match: 11. CDR1 and CDR2 from the germline V gene are SNHLY and FYNNEI. The CDR3 runs to 17 residues. CDR3 residues: CASSMGSRGPTNEKLFF. CDR3 nucleotide sequence: TGTGCCAGCAGCATGGGAAGCAGGGGGCCCACTAATGAAAAACTGTTTTTT.

V usage is TRBV7-9 and J usage is TRBJ2-5; D may be TRBD2 (5 bases). This CDR3 comprises 14 residues. In germline, CDR1 is SEHNR, CDR2 FQNEAQ (reference sequence). V dropped 0 bases and J dropped 4 bases, with 9 bases sitting between them. The CDR3 nucleotides read TGTGCCAGCAGCTTAGCGGGAGTGTTAGAGACCCAGTACTTC. It specifies CASSLAGVLETQYF.

This rearrangement joins TRBV7-9 to TRBJ1-1, with D perhaps TRBD1 (5 bases). Between the trimmed V and J ends, which lost 1 base and 1 base, there was a span of 13 bases. The CDR3 spans 16 residues. Germline loops: CDR1 SEHNR, CDR2 FQNEAQ (reference sequence). CDR3 protein: CASSLVIGAGNTEAFF. In nucleotides, the CDR3 is TGTGCCAGCAGCTTAGTCATAGGGGCAGGGAACACTGAAGCTTTCTTT.

The chain couples TRBV27 to TRBJ2-7; D possibly corresponds to TRBD2 (5 bases). The V gene lost 5 bases and the J gene lost 4 bases, with 18 bases spanning the gap. The CDR3 runs 15 residues. Germline V gene lookup returns CDR1 MNHEY and CDR2 SMNVEV (reference sequence). The CDR3 here is CASSPPGVSWYEQYF. CDR3 DNA: TGTGCCAGCAGTCCACCCGGGGTGAGTTGGTACGAGCAGTACTTC.

The CDR3, as DNA: TGTGCCAGCAGTTCCCGTCGGGGGAGGAACATTCAGTACTTC. This encodes CASSSRRGRNIQYF. The chain joins TRBV28 to TRBJ2-4, with a possible D match to TRBD2 (6 bases). Germline V gene lookup returns CDR1 MDHEN and CDR2 SYDVKM. With 4 bases removed from V and 7 bases from J, the gap between germline ends came to 14 bases. CDR3 length: 14 residues.

This chain connects TRBV4-1 to TRBJ2-1; tentative D call: TRBD1 (5 bases). V lost 4 bases and J 4 bases, leaving 8 bases between the germline ends. This CDR3 contains 13 residues. Germline CDR1 and CDR2: MGHRA and YSYEKL. CDR3 protein: CASSPGLYNEQFF. CDR3 in DNA: TGCGCCAGCAGCCCAGGGTTATACAATGAGCAGTTCTTC.

The V gene is TRBV5-4, the J gene TRBJ2-1; the match to TRBD2 covers 7 bases. This CDR3 comprises 17 residues. Per the germline V gene, CDR1 is SGHNT and CDR2 is YYREEE (reference sequence). The J segment lost 0 bases and the V segment lost 2 bases, leaving 8 bases of the junction unmatched. CDR3 nucleotides: TGTGCCAGCAGCTTTGGCCTAGGCGGGGGCTCCTACAATGAGCAGTTCTTC. It encodes CASSFGLGGGSYNEQFF.

The CDR3 reads CASTSPPGELFF. CDR3 bases: TGTGCCAGCACCTCCCCCCCCGGGGAGCTGTTTTTT. The V gene is TRBV7-3, the J gene TRBJ2-2; D is unclear. The CDR3 extends over 12 amino acids. The germline gives CDR1 SGHTA, CDR2 FQGTGA. Trimming removed 7 bases at V and 6 bases at J, with 9 bases between.

The chain has TRBV7-9 and TRBJ2-3, with TRBD2 identical over 13 bases. Germline CDR1 SEHNR, CDR2 FQNEAQ (reference sequence). The CDR3 is 17 amino acids. The trim removed 1 base at V and 6 bases at J, leaving 7 bases unmatched. This CDR3 is CASSLVLAGGPRDTQYF. The CDR3, as DNA: TGTGCCAGCAGCTTAGTACTAGCGGGAGGGCCGCGTGATACGCAGTATTTT.

The chain carries TRBV20-1 and TRBJ2-3; 9 bases map to TRBD1. The CDR3 contains 11 residues. Germline V gene sequence: CDR1 DFQATT, CDR2 SNEGSKA (reference sequence). J gave up 12 bases and V 6 bases, and 7 bases lay outside the gene matches. CDR3: CSARGQGGQYF. The CDR3 DNA reads TGCAGTGCCAGGGGACAGGGTGGTCAGTATTTT.